These T cell receptor beta chains were read from a single sample in a study of cytomegalovirus exposure and HLA in healthy donors. TCRdb's copy holds only in-frame clones and misses some; the assay was immunoSEQ multiplex PCR. The sample holds fewer than 200,000 clones; about 80% are singletons and the top ten take roughly 1.6%. The sample comprised PBMCs. Receptors originate from a girl aged 5 to 17 in good health and CMV-seropositive. Each CDR3 is given with its conserved first and last residue. D genes are given only for firm matches. Clone size is shown for a subset of rows, as once, few, many or a class of expanded clone.

d_gene: TRBD1
j_gene: TRBJ2-1
len: 13
abundance: few
v_gene: TRBV25-1
CDR3nt: TGTGCCAGCAGAACAGGGGGCTACAATGAGCAGTTCTTC
CDR3aa: CASRTGGYNEQFF

d_gene: -
j_gene: TRBJ2-2
len: 17
abundance: few
v_gene: TRBV7-2
CDR3nt: TGTGCCAGCAGCCCCCACGTGAGGGTATCGGGCACCGGGGAGCTGTTTTTT
CDR3aa: CASSPHVRVSGTGELFF

d_gene: -
j_gene: TRBJ2-2
len: 16
abundance: -
v_gene: TRBV5-1
CDR3nt: TGCGCCAGCAGCTTGGAACCCCCTTGGAGAACCGGGGAGCTGTTTTTT
CDR3aa: CASSLEPPWRTGELFF

d_gene: -
j_gene: TRBJ1-5
len: 12
abundance: -
v_gene: TRBV10-3
CDR3nt: TGTGCCATCGGGGGAGGGGATCAGCCCCAGCATTTT
CDR3aa: CAIGGGDQPQHF

d_gene: TRBD2
j_gene: TRBJ2-2
len: 16
abundance: -
v_gene: TRBV10-3
CDR3nt: TGTGCCATCAGTGAAACAACTAGCGGGAGGGCCGGGGAGCTGTTTTTT
CDR3aa: CAISETTSGRAGELFF

d_gene: TRBD1
j_gene: TRBJ1-4
len: 15
abundance: -
v_gene: TRBV6-5
CDR3nt: TGTGCCAGCAGTCGGGGGGACAGGTCTAATGAAAAACTGTTTTTT
CDR3aa: CASSRGDRSNEKLFF

d_gene: -
j_gene: TRBJ2-2
len: 15
abundance: -
v_gene: TRBV13
CDR3nt: TGTGCCAGCAGCTTATCGTTCGAGGGGGCCGGGGAGCTGTTTTTT
CDR3aa: CASSLSFEGAGELFF

d_gene: TRBD2
j_gene: TRBJ2-2
len: 18
abundance: -
v_gene: TRBV14
CDR3nt: TGTGCCAGCAGCCAAGTTTCCCCGGGACTAGCGGGAGCCGGGGAGCTGTTTTTT
CDR3aa: CASSQVSPGLAGAGELFF

d_gene: TRBD2
j_gene: TRBJ2-7
len: 14
abundance: few
v_gene: TRBV25-1
CDR3nt: TGTGCCAGCAGGCCGAGCGGGAGGGGGCGCGAGCAGTACTTC
CDR3aa: CASRPSGRGREQYF

d_gene: -
j_gene: TRBJ2-7
len: 11
abundance: -
v_gene: TRBV7-9
CDR3nt: TGTGCCAGCAGCGCAGCCTACGAGCAGTACTTC
CDR3aa: CASSAAYEQYF

d_gene: TRBD1
j_gene: TRBJ1-1
len: 15
abundance: -
v_gene: TRBV9
CDR3nt: TGTGCCAGCAGCGAATCAGGGGGTGAGAACACTGAAGCTTTCTTT
CDR3aa: CASSESGGENTEAFF

d_gene: TRBD2
j_gene: TRBJ2-3
len: 15
abundance: -
v_gene: TRBV5-1
CDR3nt: TGCGCCAGCACCGTACTAGCGGGAGGTTCAGATACGCAGTATTTT
CDR3aa: CASTVLAGGSDTQYF

d_gene: TRBD1
j_gene: TRBJ2-1
len: 17
abundance: -
v_gene: TRBV19
CDR3nt: TGTGCCAGTAGTCCAAGGACAGGGGCTAGCTCCTACAATGAGCAGTTCTTC
CDR3aa: CASSPRTGASSYNEQFF

d_gene: -
j_gene: TRBJ2-5
len: 14
abundance: once
v_gene: TRBV7-7
CDR3nt: TGTGCTAGCAGCCCCGGTCCGCGAAGAGAGACCCAGTACTTC
CDR3aa: CASSPGPRRETQYF

d_gene: -
j_gene: TRBJ2-7
len: 15
abundance: -
v_gene: TRBV6-5
CDR3nt: TGTGCCAGCAGTTACGGGTCGGGGTACTCCTACGAGCAGTACTTC
CDR3aa: CASSYGSGYSYEQYF

d_gene: -
j_gene: TRBJ2-7
len: 15
abundance: -
v_gene: TRBV9
CDR3nt: TGTGCCAGCAGCACCCTCGACACCTTTCCCTACGAGCAGTACTTC
CDR3aa: CASSTLDTFPYEQYF

d_gene: TRBD2
j_gene: TRBJ2-3
len: 18
abundance: -
v_gene: TRBV5-1
CDR3nt: TGCGCCAGCAGCTTGGTTTCCCTAGCGGAGAGAGCCACAGATACGCAGTATTTT
CDR3aa: CASSLVSLAERATDTQYF

d_gene: TRBD1
j_gene: TRBJ2-5
len: 14
abundance: -
v_gene: TRBV10-3
CDR3nt: TGTGCCATCTCGGGGACAGGGAATGGAGAGACCCAGTACTTC
CDR3aa: CAISGTGNGETQYF

d_gene: -
j_gene: TRBJ2-7
len: 13
abundance: -
v_gene: TRBV18
CDR3nt: TGTGCCAGCTCACCAGCAGTCACCTACGAGCAGTACTTC
CDR3aa: CASSPAVTYEQYF

d_gene: -
j_gene: TRBJ2-4
len: 14
abundance: -
v_gene: TRBV4-1
CDR3nt: TGCGCCAGCAGCCAGAGGGTGCGGGAATACATTCAGTACTTC
CDR3aa: CASSQRVREYIQYF

d_gene: TRBD1
j_gene: TRBJ1-1
len: 13
abundance: once
v_gene: TRBV10-3
CDR3nt: TGTGCCATCAGGACAGGGGAGGGGACTGAAGCTTTCTTT
CDR3aa: CAIRTGEGTEAFF

d_gene: -
j_gene: TRBJ1-1
len: 16
abundance: -
v_gene: TRBV5-1
CDR3nt: TGCGCCAGCAGCGCGAGGGGGATTTTTGGGGGACCTGAAGCTTTCTTT
CDR3aa: CASSARGIFGGPEAFF